The T cell receptor (beta chain) described here comes from a study of T-cell reconstitution after alpha-beta-depleted transplantation in children. This sample's TCRbeta library carried unique molecular identifier barcodes. TCRdb itself ran the PCR reads through MiXCR, one entry per CDR3 protein. The repertoire holds about 540,000 distinct CDR3 sequences, with around 20% as singletons. The CDR3 loop spans 12 amino acids. The V end lost 7 bases, the J end lost 1 base, and 10 bases lay between the germline ends. Germline V CDR1 and CDR2: SQVTM, ANQGSEA. The source of this sequence is a human donor who donated a stem cell graft to a child with acute lymphoblastic leukemia. The sample consisted of PBMCs from the stem cell graft donor, taken from the stem cell graft. V usage is TRBV29-1 and J usage is TRBJ1-1; D uncertain. CDR3 in amino acids: CSAPPENTEAFF. The CDR3 DNA reads as TGCAGCGCCCCCCCCGAGAACACTGAAGCTTTCTTT.